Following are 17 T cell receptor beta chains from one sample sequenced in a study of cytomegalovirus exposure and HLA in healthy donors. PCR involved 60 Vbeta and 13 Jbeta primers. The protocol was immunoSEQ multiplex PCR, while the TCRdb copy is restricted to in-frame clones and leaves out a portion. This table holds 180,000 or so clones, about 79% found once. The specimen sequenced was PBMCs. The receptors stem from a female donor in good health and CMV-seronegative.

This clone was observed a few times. DNA of the CDR3: TGTGCCAGCAGGGCAGGGGCGGCCGAGCAGTACTTC. It encodes CASRAGAAEQYF. The chain links TRBV7-9 to TRBJ2-7; the D gene is possibly TRBD1 (6 bases). V was shortened by 6 bases and J by 6 bases, with 12 bases between the two germline ends. The germline V gene has CDR1 SEHNR and CDR2 FQNEAQ (reference sequence). The CDR3 covers 12 residues.

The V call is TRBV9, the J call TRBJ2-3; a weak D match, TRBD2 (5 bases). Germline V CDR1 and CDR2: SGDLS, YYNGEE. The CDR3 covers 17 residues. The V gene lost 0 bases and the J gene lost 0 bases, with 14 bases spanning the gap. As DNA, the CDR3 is TGTGCCAGCAGCGTAGGTGGGCTAGCAGATAGCACAGATACGCAGTATTTT. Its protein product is CASSVGGLADSTDTQYF.

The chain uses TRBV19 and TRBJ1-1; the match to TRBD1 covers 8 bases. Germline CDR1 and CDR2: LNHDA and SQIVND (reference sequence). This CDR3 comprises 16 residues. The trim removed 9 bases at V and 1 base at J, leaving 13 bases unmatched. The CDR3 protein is CASLSPTGGRNTEAFF. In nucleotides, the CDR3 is TGTGCCAGCCTCAGTCCCACAGGGGGAAGGAACACTGAAGCTTTCTTT. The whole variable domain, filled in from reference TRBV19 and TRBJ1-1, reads DGGITQSPKYLFRKEGQNVTLSCEQNLNHDAMYWYRQDPGQGLRLIYYSQIVNDFQKGDIAEGYSVSREKKESFPLTVTSAQKNPTAFYLCASLSPTGGRNTEAFFGQGTRLTVV.

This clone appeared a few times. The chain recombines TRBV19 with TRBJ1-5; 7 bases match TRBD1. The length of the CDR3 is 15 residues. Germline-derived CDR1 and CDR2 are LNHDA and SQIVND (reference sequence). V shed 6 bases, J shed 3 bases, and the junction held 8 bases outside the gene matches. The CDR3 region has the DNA TGTGCCAGTAGCATCAGTGGGACAGTCAATCAGCCCCAGCATTTT. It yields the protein CASSISGTVNQPQHF. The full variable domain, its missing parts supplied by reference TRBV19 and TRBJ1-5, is DGGITQSPKYLFRKEGQNVTLSCEQNLNHDAMYWYRQDPGQGLRLIYYSQIVNDFQKGDIAEGYSVSREKKESFPLTVTSAQKNPTAFYLCASSISGTVNQPQHFGDGTRLSIL.

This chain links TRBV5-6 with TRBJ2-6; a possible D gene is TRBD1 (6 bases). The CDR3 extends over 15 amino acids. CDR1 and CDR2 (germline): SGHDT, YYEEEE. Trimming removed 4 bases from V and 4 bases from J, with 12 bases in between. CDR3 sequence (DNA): TGTGCCAGCAGCAAACAGGGATCCGGGGCCAACGTCCTGACTTTC. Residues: CASSKQGSGANVLTF. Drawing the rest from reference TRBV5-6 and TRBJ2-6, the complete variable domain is DAGVTQSPTHLIKTRGQQVTLRCSPKSGHDTVSWYQQALGQGPQFIFQYYEEEERQRGNFPDRFSGHQFPNYSSELNVNALLLGDSALYLCASSKQGSGANVLTFGAGSRLTVL.

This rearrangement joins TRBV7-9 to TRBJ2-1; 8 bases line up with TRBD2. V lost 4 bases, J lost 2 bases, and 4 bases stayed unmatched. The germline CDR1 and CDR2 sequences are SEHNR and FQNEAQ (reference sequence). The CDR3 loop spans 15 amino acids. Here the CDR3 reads CASSSRGGTYNEQFF. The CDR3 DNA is TGTGCCAGCAGCTCCCGGGGGGGGACCTACAATGAGCAGTTCTTC.

The CDR3: CAWQTGAGNTEAFF. In DNA form, the CDR3 reads TGTGCCTGGCAGACAGGGGCGGGGAACACTGAAGCTTTCTTT. This chain uses TRBV30 with TRBJ1-1, with 8 bases aligning to TRBD1. Germline V gene lookup returns CDR1 GTSNPN and CDR2 SVGIG (reference sequence). V dropped 5 bases and J dropped 1; count of bases not matched to a gene: 6. This CDR3 region has 14 residues.

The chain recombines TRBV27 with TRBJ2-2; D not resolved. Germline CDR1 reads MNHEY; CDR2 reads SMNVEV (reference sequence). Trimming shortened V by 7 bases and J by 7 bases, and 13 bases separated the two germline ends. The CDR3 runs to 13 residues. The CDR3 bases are TGTGCCAGCAACCTCTTCGGTGGCGGGGAGCTGTTTTTT. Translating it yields CASNLFGGGELFF.

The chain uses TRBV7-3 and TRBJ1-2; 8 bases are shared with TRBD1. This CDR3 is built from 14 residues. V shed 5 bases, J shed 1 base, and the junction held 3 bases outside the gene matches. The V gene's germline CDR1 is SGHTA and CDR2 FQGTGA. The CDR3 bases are TGTGCCAGCAGCGTAGACAGGGGTAACTATGGCTACACCTTC. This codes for CASSVDRGNYGYTF.

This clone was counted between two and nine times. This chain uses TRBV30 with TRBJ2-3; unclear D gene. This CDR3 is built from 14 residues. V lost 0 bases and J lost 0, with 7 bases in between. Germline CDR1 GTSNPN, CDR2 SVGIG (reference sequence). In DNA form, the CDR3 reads TGTGCCTGGAGTGTACTCTCTAGCACAGATACGCAGTATTTT. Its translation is CAWSVLSSTDTQYF. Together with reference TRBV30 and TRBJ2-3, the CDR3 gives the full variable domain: SQTIHQWPATLVQPVGSPLSLECTVEGTSNPNLYWYRQAAGRGLQLLFYSVGIGQISSEVPQNLSASRPQDRQFILSSKKLLLSDSGFYLCAWSVLSSTDTQYFGPGTRLTVL.

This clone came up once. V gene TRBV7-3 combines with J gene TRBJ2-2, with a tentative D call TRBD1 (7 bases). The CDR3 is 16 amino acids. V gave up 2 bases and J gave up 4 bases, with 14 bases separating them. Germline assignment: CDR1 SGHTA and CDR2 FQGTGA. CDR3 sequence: CASSLSHRGGTGELFF. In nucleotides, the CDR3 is TGTGCCAGCAGCTTATCCCACAGGGGAGGCACCGGGGAGCTGTTTTTT.

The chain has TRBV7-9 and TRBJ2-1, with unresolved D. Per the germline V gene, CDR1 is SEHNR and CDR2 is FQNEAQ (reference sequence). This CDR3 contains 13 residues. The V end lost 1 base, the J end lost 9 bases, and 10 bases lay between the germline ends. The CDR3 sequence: CASSLVELGEQFF. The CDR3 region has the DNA TGTGCCAGCAGCTTAGTTGAGCTCGGTGAGCAGTTCTTC.

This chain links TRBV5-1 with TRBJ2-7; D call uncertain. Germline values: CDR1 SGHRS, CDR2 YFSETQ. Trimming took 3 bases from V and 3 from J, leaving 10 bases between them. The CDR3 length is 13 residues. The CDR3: CASSSDNVYEQYF. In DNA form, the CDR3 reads TGCGCCAGCAGCTCTGACAATGTCTACGAGCAGTACTTC.

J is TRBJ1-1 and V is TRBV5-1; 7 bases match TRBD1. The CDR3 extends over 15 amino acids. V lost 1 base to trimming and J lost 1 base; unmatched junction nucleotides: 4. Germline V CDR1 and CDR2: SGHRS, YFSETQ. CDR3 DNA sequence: TGCGCCAGCAGCTTGACAGGGGCCTCGAACACTGAAGCTTTCTTT. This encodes CASSLTGASNTEAFF.

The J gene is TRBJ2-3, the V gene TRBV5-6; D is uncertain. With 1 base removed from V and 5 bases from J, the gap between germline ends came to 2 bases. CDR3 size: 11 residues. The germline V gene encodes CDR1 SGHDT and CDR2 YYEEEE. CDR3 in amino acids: CASSLQDTQYF. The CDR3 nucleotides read TGTGCCAGCAGCTTGCAAGATACGCAGTATTTT.

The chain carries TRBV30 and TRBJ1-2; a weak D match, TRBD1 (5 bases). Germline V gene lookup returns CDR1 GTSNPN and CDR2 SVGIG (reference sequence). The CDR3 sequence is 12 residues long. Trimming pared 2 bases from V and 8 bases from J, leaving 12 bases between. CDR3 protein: CAWSRGREGYTF. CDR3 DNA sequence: TGTGCCTGGAGTCGGGGGAGGGAGGGCTACACCTTC.

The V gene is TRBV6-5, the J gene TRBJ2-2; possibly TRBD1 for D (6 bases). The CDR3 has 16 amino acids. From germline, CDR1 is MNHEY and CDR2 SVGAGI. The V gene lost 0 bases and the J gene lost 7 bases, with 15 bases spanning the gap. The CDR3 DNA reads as TGTGCCAGCAGTTACTCGGGGGCGCAGCATAGCGGGGAGCTGTTTTTT. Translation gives CASSYSGAQHSGELFF.